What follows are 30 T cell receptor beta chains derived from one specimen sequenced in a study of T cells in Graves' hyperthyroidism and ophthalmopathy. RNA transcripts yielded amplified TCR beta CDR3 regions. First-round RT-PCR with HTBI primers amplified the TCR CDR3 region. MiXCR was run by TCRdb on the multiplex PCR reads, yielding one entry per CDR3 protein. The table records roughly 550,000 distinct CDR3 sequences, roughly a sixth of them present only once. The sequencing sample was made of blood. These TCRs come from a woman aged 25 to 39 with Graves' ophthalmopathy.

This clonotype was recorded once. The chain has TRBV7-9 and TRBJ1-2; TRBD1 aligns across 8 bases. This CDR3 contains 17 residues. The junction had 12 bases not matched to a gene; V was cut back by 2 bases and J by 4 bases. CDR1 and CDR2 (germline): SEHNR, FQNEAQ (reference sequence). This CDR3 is CASSLSVDRGELYGYTF. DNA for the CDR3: TGTGCCAGCAGCTTATCGGTAGACAGGGGAGAACTCTATGGCTACACCTTC. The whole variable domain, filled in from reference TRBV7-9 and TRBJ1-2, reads DTGVSQNPRHKITKRGQNVTFRCDPISEHNRLYWYRQTLGQGPEFLTYFQNEAQLEKSRLLSDRFSAERPKGSFSTLEIQRTEQGDSAMYLCASSLSVDRGELYGYTFGSGTRLTVV.

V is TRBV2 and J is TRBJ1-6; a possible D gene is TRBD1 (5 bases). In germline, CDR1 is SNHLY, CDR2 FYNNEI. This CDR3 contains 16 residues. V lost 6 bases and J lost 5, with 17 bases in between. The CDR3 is CASRTPVGHNNSPLHF. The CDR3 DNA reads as TGTGCCAGCAGGACCCCGGTGGGGCACAATAATTCACCCCTCCACTTT.

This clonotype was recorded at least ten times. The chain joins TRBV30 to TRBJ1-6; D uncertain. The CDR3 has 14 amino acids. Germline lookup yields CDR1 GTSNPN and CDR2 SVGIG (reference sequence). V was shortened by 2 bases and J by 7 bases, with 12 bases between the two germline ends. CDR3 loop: CAWSILSGNSPLHF. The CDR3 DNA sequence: TGTGCCTGGAGTATCCTATCGGGGAATTCACCCCTCCACTTT.

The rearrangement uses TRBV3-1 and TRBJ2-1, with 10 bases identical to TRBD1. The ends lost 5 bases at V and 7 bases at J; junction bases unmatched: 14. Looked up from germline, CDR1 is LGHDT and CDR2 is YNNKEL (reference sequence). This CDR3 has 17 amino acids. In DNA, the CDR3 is TGTGCCAGCAGCTCTTCGACCCGGGACAGGGGCATAAATGAGCAGTTCTTC. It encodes CASSSSTRDRGINEQFF.

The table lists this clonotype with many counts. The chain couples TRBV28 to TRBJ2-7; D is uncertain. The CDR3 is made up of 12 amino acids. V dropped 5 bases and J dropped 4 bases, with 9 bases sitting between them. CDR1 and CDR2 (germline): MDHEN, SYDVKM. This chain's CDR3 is CASSNLPYEQYF. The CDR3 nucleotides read TGTGCCAGCAGTAACCTTCCGTACGAGCAGTACTTC.

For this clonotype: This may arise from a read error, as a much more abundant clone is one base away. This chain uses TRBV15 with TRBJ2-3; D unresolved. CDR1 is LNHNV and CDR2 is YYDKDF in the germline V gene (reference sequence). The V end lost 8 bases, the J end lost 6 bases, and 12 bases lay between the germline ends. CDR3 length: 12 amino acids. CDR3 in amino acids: CATPPSSDTQYF. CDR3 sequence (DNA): TGTGCCACCCCTCCCTCTTCGGATACGCAGTATTTT. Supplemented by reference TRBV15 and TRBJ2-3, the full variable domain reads DAMVIQNPRYQVTQFGKPVTLSCSQTLNHNVMYWYQQKSSQAPKLLFHYYDKDFNNEADTPDNFQSRRPNTSFCFLDIRSPGLGDTAMYLCATPPSSDTQYFGPGTRLTVL.

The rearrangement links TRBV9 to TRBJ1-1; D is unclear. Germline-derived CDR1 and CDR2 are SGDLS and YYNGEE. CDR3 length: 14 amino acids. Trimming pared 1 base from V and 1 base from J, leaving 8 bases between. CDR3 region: CASSVTDSNTEAFF. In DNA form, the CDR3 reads TGTGCCAGCAGCGTAACAGATTCGAACACTGAAGCTTTCTTT.

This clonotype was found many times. CDR3 nucleotide sequence: TGTGCCAGCTCACCAGGAATAAGAAACAATGAGCAGTTCTTC. It is translated as CASSPGIRNNEQFF. The chain employs TRBV18 and TRBJ2-1; D call uncertain. V shed 2 bases and J shed 5 bases, with 10 bases lying between them. Germline loops: CDR1 KGHSH, CDR2 LQKENI. The CDR3 has 14 amino acids. Drawing the rest from reference TRBV18 and TRBJ2-1, the complete variable domain is NAGVMQNPRHLVRRRGQEARLRCSPMKGHSHVYWYRQLPEEGLKFMVYLQKENIIDESGMPKERFSAEFPKEGPSILRIQQVVRGDSAAYFCASSPGIRNNEQFFGPGTRLTVL.

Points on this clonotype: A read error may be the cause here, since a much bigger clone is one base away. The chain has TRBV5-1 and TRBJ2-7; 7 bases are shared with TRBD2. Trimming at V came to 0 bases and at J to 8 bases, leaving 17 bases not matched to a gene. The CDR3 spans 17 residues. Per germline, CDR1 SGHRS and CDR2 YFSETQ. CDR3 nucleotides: TGCGCCAGCAGCTTGGAGGGGTTGGGAGGGAGTCGACGACAGCAGTACTTC. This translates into CASSLEGLGGSRRQQYF.

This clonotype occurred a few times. This CDR3 reads CASSLSGTRETQYF. The CDR3 bases are TGCGCCAGCAGCCTTTCCGGGACGAGGGAGACCCAGTACTTC. This chain uses TRBV5-1 with TRBJ2-5, with D perhaps assigned TRBD1 or TRBD2 (5 bases each). The CDR3 loop spans 14 amino acids. Germline CDR1 is SGHRS and CDR2 is YFSETQ. V shed 4 bases and J shed 5 bases, with 15 bases lying between them. The entire variable domain, with the rest obtained from reference TRBV5-1 and TRBJ2-5, is as follows: KAGVTQTPRYLIKTRGQQVTLSCSPISGHRSVSWYQQTPGQGLQFLFEYFSETQRNKGNFPGRFSGRQFSNSRSEMNVSTLELGDSALYLCASSLSGTRETQYFGPGTRLLVL.

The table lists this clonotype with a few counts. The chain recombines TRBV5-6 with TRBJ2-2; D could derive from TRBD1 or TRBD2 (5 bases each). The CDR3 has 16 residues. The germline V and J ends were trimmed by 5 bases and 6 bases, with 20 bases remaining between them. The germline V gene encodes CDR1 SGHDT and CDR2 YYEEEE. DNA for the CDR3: TGTGCCAGCAGTTCGTTTAAAAGGGACGCCGCCGGGGAGCTGTTTTTT. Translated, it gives CASSSFKRDAAGELFF.

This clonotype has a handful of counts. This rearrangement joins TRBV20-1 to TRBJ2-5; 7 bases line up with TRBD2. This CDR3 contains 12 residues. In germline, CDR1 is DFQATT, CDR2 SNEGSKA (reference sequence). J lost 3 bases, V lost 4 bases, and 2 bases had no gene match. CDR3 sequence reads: CSAIGLEETQYF. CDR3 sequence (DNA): TGCAGTGCTATTGGACTAGAAGAGACCCAGTACTTC.

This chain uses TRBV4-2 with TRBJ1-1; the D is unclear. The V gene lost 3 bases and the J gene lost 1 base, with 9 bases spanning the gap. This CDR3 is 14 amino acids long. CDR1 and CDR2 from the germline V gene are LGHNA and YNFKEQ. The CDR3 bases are TGTGCCAGCAGCCAGCCGCCAGGGAACACTGAAGCTTTCTTT. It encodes CASSQPPGNTEAFF.

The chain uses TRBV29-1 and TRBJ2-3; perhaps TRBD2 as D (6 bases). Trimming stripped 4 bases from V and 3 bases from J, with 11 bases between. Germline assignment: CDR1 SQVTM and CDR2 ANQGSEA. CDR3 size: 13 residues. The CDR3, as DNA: TGCAGCGTTGGGCCGACTAGAACAGATACGCAGTATTTT. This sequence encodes CSVGPTRTDTQYF.

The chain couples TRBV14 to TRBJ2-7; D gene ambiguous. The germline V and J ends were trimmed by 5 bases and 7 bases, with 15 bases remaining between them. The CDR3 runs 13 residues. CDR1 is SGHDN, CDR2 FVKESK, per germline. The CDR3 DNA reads TGTGCCAGCAGCGAACTTATGATGGCGGAGCAGTACTTC. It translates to CASSELMMAEQYF.

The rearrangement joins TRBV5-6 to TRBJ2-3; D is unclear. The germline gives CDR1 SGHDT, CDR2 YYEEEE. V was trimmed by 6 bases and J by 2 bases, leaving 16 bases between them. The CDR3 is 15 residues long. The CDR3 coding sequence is TGTGCCAGCATCCCTTCAAGACTGTACACAGATACGCAGTATTTT. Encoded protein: CASIPSRLYTDTQYF.

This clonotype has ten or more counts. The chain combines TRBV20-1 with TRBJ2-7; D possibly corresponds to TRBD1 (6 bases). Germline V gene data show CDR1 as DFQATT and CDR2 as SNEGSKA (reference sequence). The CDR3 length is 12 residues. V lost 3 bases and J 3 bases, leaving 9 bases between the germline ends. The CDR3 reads CSASWTDYEQYF. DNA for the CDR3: TGCAGTGCTAGTTGGACAGACTACGAGCAGTACTTC.

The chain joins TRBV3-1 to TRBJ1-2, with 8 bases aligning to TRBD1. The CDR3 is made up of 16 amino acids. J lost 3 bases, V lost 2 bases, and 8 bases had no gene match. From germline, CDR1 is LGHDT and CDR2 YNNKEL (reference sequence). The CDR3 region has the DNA TGTGCCAGCAGCCAAATAGCAGGGGGCGCCGACTATGGCTACACCTTC. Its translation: CASSQIAGGADYGYTF.

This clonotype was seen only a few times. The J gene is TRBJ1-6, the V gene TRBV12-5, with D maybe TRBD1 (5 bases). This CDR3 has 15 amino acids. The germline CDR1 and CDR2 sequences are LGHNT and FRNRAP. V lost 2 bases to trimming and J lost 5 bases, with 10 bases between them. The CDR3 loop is CASGLLWGHNSPLHF. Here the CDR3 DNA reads TGTGCTAGTGGTTTGCTGTGGGGACATAATTCACCCCTCCACTTT.

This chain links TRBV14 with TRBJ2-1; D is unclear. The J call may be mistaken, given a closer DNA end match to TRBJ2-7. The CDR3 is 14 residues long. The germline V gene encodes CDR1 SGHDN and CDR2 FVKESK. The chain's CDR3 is CASSQASSYNEQYF. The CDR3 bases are TGTGCCAGCAGCCAAGCCAGCTCCTACAATGAGCAGTACTTC.

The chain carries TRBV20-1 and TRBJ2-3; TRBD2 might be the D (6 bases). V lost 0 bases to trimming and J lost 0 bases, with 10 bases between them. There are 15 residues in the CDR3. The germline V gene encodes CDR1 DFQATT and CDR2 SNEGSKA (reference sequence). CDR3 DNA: TGCAGTGCTAGAGATCTAGCGTCTAGCACAGATACGCAGTATTTT. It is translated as CSARDLASSTDTQYF.

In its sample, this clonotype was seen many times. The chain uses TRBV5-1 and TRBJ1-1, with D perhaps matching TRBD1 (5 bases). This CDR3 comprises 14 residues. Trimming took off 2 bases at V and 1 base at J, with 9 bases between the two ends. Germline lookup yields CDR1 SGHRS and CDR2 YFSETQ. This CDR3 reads CASSFQTGNTEAFF. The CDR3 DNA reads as TGCGCCAGCAGCTTTCAAACAGGGAACACTGAAGCTTTCTTT. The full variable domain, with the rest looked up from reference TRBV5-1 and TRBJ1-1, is KAGVTQTPRYLIKTRGQQVTLSCSPISGHRSVSWYQQTPGQGLQFLFEYFSETQRNKGNFPGRFSGRQFSNSRSEMNVSTLELGDSALYLCASSFQTGNTEAFFGQGTRLTVV.

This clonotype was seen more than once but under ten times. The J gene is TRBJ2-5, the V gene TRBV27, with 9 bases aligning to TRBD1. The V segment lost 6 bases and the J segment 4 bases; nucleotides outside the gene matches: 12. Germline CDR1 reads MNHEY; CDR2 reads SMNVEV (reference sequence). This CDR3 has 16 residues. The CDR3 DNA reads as TGTGCCAGCAGAATTAACAGGGGGCGGATTTCAGAGACCCAGTACTTC. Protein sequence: CASRINRGRISETQYF.

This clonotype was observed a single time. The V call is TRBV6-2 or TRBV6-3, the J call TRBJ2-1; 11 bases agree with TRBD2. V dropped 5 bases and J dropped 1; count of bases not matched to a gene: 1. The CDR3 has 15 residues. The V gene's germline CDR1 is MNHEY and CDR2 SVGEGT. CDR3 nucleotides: TGTGCCAGCAGTATAGCGGGAGGGTCCTACAATGAGCAGTTCTTC. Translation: CASSIAGGSYNEQFF.

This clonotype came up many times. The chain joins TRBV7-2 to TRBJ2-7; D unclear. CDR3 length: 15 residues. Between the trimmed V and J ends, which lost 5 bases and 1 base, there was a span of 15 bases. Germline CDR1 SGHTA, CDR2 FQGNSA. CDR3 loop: CASSAETSLSYEQYF. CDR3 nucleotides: TGTGCCAGCAGCGCCGAGACGTCCCTTTCCTACGAGCAGTACTTC.

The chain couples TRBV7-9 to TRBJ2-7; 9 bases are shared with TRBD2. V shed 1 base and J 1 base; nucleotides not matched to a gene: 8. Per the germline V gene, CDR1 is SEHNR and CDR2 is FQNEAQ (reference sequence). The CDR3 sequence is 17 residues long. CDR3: CASSLVLGSGGSYEQYF. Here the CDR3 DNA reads TGTGCCAGCAGCTTAGTCCTCGGGAGCGGGGGGTCCTACGAGCAGTACTTC.

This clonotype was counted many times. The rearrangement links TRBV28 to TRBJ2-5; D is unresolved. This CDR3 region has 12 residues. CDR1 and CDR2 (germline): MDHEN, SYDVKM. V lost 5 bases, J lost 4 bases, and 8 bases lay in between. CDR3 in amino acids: CASSIPGETQYF. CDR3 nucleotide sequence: TGTGCCAGCAGTATCCCCGGAGAGACCCAGTACTTC.

This CDR3 reads CSGTPLSYEQYF. CDR3 in DNA: TGCAGTGGGACGCCCCTCTCCTACGAGCAGTACTTC. The chain has TRBV20-1 and TRBJ2-7, with unresolved D. The CDR3 extends over 12 amino acids. From germline, CDR1 is DFQATT and CDR2 SNEGSKA (reference sequence). Trimming pared 7 bases from V and 0 bases from J, leaving 10 bases between.

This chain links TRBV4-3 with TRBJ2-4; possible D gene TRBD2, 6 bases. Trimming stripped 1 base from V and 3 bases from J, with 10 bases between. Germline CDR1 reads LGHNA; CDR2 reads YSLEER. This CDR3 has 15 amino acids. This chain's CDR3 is CASSQGGGSKNIQYF. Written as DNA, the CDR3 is TGCGCCAGCAGCCAAGGGGGAGGCAGCAAAAACATTCAGTACTTC.

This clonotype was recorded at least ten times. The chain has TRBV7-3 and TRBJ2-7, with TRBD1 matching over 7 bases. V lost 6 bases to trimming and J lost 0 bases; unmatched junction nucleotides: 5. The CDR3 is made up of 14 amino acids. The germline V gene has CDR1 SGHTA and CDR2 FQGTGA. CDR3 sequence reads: CASSPDRSSYEQYF. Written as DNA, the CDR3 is TGTGCCAGCAGTCCGGACAGGAGCTCCTACGAGCAGTACTTC.